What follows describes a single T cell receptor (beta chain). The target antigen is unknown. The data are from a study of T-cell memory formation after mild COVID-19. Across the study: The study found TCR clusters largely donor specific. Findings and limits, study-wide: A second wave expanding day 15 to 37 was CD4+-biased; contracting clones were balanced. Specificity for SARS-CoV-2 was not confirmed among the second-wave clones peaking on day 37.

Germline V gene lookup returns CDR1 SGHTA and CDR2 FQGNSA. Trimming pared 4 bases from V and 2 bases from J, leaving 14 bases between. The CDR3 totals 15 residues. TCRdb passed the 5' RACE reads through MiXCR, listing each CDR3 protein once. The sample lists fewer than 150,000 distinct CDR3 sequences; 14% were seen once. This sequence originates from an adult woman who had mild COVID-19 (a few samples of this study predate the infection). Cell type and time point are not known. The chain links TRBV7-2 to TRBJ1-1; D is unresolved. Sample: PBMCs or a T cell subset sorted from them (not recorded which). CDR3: CASSSHHSSNTEAFF. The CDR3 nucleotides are TGTGCCAGCAGCTCGCACCACAGTTCAAACACTGAAGCTTTCTTT.